The T cell receptor (beta chain) described here comes from a study of TIL therapy for anti-PD-1-resistant metastatic lung cancer. Study overall: Most patients had lung adenocarcinoma; a handful of tumors were EGFR-mutant, two ALK-rearranged; half smoked currently or formerly.

Indicated time point: pre-treatment sample, taken before nivolumab and TIL therapy. Patients were adults with stage 4 NSCLC. This clone was counted between two and nine times. The immunoSEQ assay was v3. TCRdb's copy holds only in-frame clones and misses some; the assay was immunoSEQ multiplex PCR. The table lists 20,000 to 25,000 clones, about two thirds of them singletons, with 1.5% to 2% in the top ten. This material consisted of blood, taken at baseline. The sequence came from a person aged 25-79 years with non-small cell lung cancer.

The CDR3 loop reads CASSLAGAPSVPREQYF. CDR3 coding DNA: TGCGCCAGCAGCTTGGCCGGTGCCCCCTCGGTCCCGCGCGAGCAGTACTTC. This chain connects TRBV5-1 to TRBJ2-7; no clear D. There are 17 residues in the CDR3. Trimming shortened V by 0 bases and J by 6 bases, and 22 bases separated the two germline ends. Germline CDR1 and CDR2: SGHRS and YFSETQ. Looking up the rest from reference TRBV5-1 and TRBJ2-7 gives the full variable domain: KAGVTQTPRYLIKTRGQQVTLSCSPISGHRSVSWYQQTPGQGLQFLFEYFSETQRNKGNFPGRFSGRQFSNSRSEMNVSTLELGDSALYLCASSLAGAPSVPREQYFGPGTRLTVT.